A selection of T cell receptor beta chains follows, all from one sample in a study of neurological immune-mediated disorders. TCRdb reanalysed the 5' RACE reads using MiXCR and keeps one entry per CDR3 protein. The sample contains 50,000 to 65,000 distinct CDR3 sequences, approximately 3.9% of which appear only once. The sequencing sample was made of PBMCs. The source is a man aged 25 to 40 with multiple sclerosis. The CDR3 runs from the conserved cysteine through the conserved F or W. The order of the fields is V gene, clone size, D gene, J gene, CDR3 protein, CDR3 DNA. D genes are given only for firm matches. Clone size appears in some rows only: once, few, many, or a class for an expanded clone.

TRBV4-2,many,TRBD1,TRBJ1-6,CASSQGFAGGSSPLHF,TGTGCCAGCAGCCAAGGCTTTGCAGGGGGGAGTTCACCCCTCCACTTT
TRBV20-1,many,TRBD1,TRBJ1-5,CSAQIRDSYSNQPQHF,TGCAGTGCCCAAATCCGGGACAGTTATAGCAATCAGCCCCAGCATTTT
TRBV27,many,-,TRBJ2-3,CASSTSGRDRGSDTQYF,TGTGCCAGCAGTACCAGCGGGAGGGACAGGGGGTCAGATACGCAGTATTTT
TRBV29-1,many,TRBD2,TRBJ2-1,CSAGLAGTRRGNEQFF,TGCAGCGCCGGACTAGCGGGAACGCGCAGGGGCAATGAGCAGTTCTTC
TRBV20-1,many,TRBD1,TRBJ1-4,CSAPTPGQGDEKLFF,TGCAGTGCCCCCACCCCGGGACAGGGGGATGAAAAACTGTTTTTT
TRBV27,-,-,TRBJ1-5,CASSSLAGISNQPQNF,TGTGCCAGCAGTTCCCTTGCGGGAATTAGCAATCAGCCCCAGAATTTT
TRBV6-5,many,-,TRBJ2-7,CASSYGTPSSYEQYF,TGTGCCAGCAGCTATGGGACCCCGAGCTCCTACGAGCAGTACTTC
TRBV29-1,many,TRBD1,TRBJ1-2,CSVEERDSIYGYTF,TGCAGCGTTGAAGAACGGGACAGCATATATGGCTACACCTTC
TRBV5-1,many,TRBD1,TRBJ1-5,CASSLGDSLNQPQHF,TGCGCCAGCAGCTTGGGGGACAGTCTCAATCAGCCCCAGCATTTT
TRBV10-3,few,TRBD1,TRBJ1-6,CAISEGTGRSPLNF,TGTGCCATCAGTGAGGGGACAGGGCGATCACCCCTCAACTTT
TRBV3-1,-,TRBD1,TRBJ2-1,CASSQPGTGDNEQFF,TGTGCCAGCAGCCAACCCGGGACAGGTGATAATGAGCAGTTCTTC
TRBV5-1,many,-,TRBJ2-2,CASSLAGGGELFF,TGCGCCAGCAGCTTGGCCGGCGGCGGGGAGCTGTTTTTT
TRBV20-1,few,-,TRBJ1-2,CSARDLEYGWAQGYTF,TGCAGTGCTAGAGATCTTGAGTACGGTTGGGCTCAAGGCTACACCTTC
TRBV20-1,many,-,TRBJ2-3,CSAGRVDTQYF,TGCAGTGCTGGCAGGGTGGATACGCAGTATTTT
TRBV27,many,-,TRBJ1-6,CASSFEGLYNSPLHF,TGTGCCAGCAGTTTTGAGGGACTCTATAATTCACCCCTCCACTTT
TRBV4-2,many,-,TRBJ2-7,CASSQGRGEQYF,TGTGCCAGCAGCCAAGGCCGAGGCGAGCAGTACTTC
TRBV3-1,many,TRBD1,TRBJ2-5,CASSQMTGGQETQYF,TGTGCCAGCAGCCAAATGACAGGGGGCCAAGAGACCCAGTACTTC
TRBV20-1,many,-,TRBJ2-7,CSARDGDGGSYEQYF,TGCAGTGCTAGAGATGGGGACGGCGGATCCTACGAGCAGTACTTC
TRBV7-2,many,TRBD1,TRBJ1-4,CASSLVTWTGEKLFF,TGTGCCAGCAGCTTGGTAACATGGACAGGGGAAAAACTGTTTTTT
TRBV5-8,many,-,TRBJ2-3,CASSLRGSSDTQYF,TGTGCCAGCAGCTTGAGGGGCAGTTCAGATACGCAGTATTTT
TRBV3-1,-,-,TRBJ2-3,CASSPTGRTDTQYF,TGTGCCAGCAGCCCCACCGGACGTACAGATACGCAGTATTTT
TRBV28,many,TRBD2,TRBJ2-5,CASSLTAASGRGWETQYF,TGTGCCAGCAGTCTCACGGCGGCTAGCGGGAGGGGTTGGGAGACCCAGTACTTC
TRBV5-1,many,-,TRBJ2-1,CASSNSRGYNEQFF,TGCGCCAGCAGCAATTCTCGGGGATACAATGAGCAGTTCTTC
TRBV5-1,many,TRBD1,TRBJ1-3,CASSLTGGYGNTIYF,TGCGCCAGCAGCTTGACAGGGGGTTATGGAAACACCATATATTTT
TRBV7-2,many,TRBD2,TRBJ2-4,CASSLVTSGGGNIQYF,TGTGCCAGCAGCTTAGTGACTAGCGGGGGGGGAAACATTCAGTACTTC
TRBV29-1,many,TRBD2,TRBJ2-1,CSAPLAGGINSYNEQFF,TGCAGCGCCCCACTAGCGGGGGGGATAAACTCCTACAATGAGCAGTTCTTC
TRBV3-1,many,TRBD1,TRBJ2-1,CASSQSGGQSYNEQFF,TGTGCCAGCAGCCAGTCAGGGGGTCAGTCCTACAATGAGCAGTTCTTC
TRBV5-1,many,-,TRBJ2-7,CASSPGGTEEQYF,TGCGCCAGCAGCCCAGGGGGGACGGAAGAGCAGTACTTC
TRBV2,many,TRBD2,TRBJ2-1,CARGGTVYNEQFF,TGTGCCAGGGGGGGGACTGTCTACAATGAGCAGTTCTTC
TRBV12-3/TRBV12-4,many,-,TRBJ2-3,CASSFRGAGTDTQYF,TGTGCCAGCAGTTTTCGGGGAGCAGGGACAGATACGCAGTATTTT
TRBV20-1,once,TRBD1,TRBJ2-5,CSAPGQPYVGETQYF,TGCAGTGCCCCGGGACAGCCCTACGTTGGGGAGACCCAGTACTTC
TRBV18,-,TRBD1,TRBJ2-7,CASSLMDRASSYEQYF,TGTGCCAGCTCACTCATGGACAGGGCTAGCTCCTACGAGCAGTACTTC
TRBV2,many,-,TRBJ2-1,CASREGSSYNEQFF,TGTGCCAGCAGGGAGGGGAGCTCCTACAATGAGCAGTTCTTC
TRBV9,many,-,TRBJ1-1,CASSSPTKSTSEAFF,TGTGCCAGCAGCTCCCCGACGAAGTCTACTTCTGAAGCTTTCTTT
TRBV10-3,many,-,TRBJ2-5,CAISGTVYQETQYF,TGTGCCATCAGTGGGACAGTGTACCAAGAGACCCAGTACTTC
TRBV15,many,-,TRBJ1-2,CATSRDSTVYGYTF,TGTGCCACCAGCAGAGACTCGACGGTCTATGGCTACACCTTC
TRBV9,many,TRBD2,TRBJ2-7,CASSVDGGSLSYEQYF,TGTGCCAGCAGCGTAGATGGCGGGAGCCTCTCCTACGAGCAGTACTTC
TRBV29-1,many,TRBD1,TRBJ2-2,CSVVSAGQGVSGELFF,TGCAGCGTTGTGTCGGCGGGACAGGGGGTGTCTGGGGAGCTGTTTTTT
TRBV2,many,-,TRBJ1-1,CASSPERGNTEAFF,TGTGCCAGCAGCCCCGAGAGGGGGAACACTGAAGCTTTCTTT
TRBV20-1,many,-,TRBJ1-3,CSARPASGLDTIYF,TGCAGTGCTCGACCTGCGTCAGGCCTGGACACCATATATTTT
TRBV3-1,many,-,TRBJ1-1,CASSQEFSTEAFF,TGTGCCAGCAGCCAAGAGTTTTCCACTGAAGCTTTCTTT
TRBV19,many,-,TRBJ1-1,CASSRVGEAFF,TGTGCCAGTAGTAGGGTCGGGGAAGCTTTCTTT
TRBV20-1,many,-,TRBJ1-2,CSARTWASALGGYTF,TGCAGTGCTAGGACTTGGGCCTCAGCTTTGGGTGGCTACACCTTC
TRBV6-5,many,-,TRBJ1-5,CASRGASGQPQHF,TGTGCCAGCCGCGGCGCCTCAGGGCAGCCCCAGCATTTT
TRBV6-5,many,-,TRBJ1-2,CASRTASGGGYGYTF,TGTGCCAGCAGAACGGCCTCGGGAGGGGGCTATGGCTACACCTTC
TRBV11-3,many,TRBD2,TRBJ2-3,CATSAGGADTQYF,TGTGCCACCTCAGCGGGGGGCGCAGATACGCAGTATTTT
TRBV7-2,-,-,TRBJ2-7,CASSLLALPTYEQYF,TGTGCCAGTAGCCTCCTAGCTCTCCCCACCTACGAGCAGTACTTC
TRBV25-1,many,-,TRBJ2-1,CASSELQHGEQFF,TGTGCCAGCAGTGAACTTCAGCATGGAGAGCAGTTCTTC
TRBV10-3,many,-,TRBJ2-3,CATVPILTDTQYF,TGTGCCACCGTCCCTATACTCACAGATACGCAGTATTTT
TRBV7-8,many,-,TRBJ1-2,CASSPGPAGGYTF,TGTGCCAGCAGCCCTGGCCCTGCGGGTGGCTACACCTTC
TRBV6-1,few,TRBD1,TRBJ1-5,CASSEDRGPSQPQHF,TGTGCCAGCAGTGAAGACAGGGGGCCCAGTCAGCCCCAGCATTTT
TRBV20-1,many,-,TRBJ1-1,CSSQVGMNTEAFF,TGCAGCTCTCAAGTCGGTATGAACACTGAAGCTTTCTTT
TRBV2,many,TRBD2,TRBJ2-1,CASPRGEREGTYNEQFF,TGTGCCAGCCCTCGGGGGGAGCGGGAGGGGACCTACAATGAGCAGTTCTTC
TRBV20-1,many,-,TRBJ1-2,CSARPRPINYGYTF,TGCAGTGCTAGACCCCGCCCAATAAACTATGGCTACACCTTC
TRBV5-1,many,-,TRBJ2-7,CASRPGADNEQYF,TGCGCCAGCAGGCCCGGGGCCGACAACGAGCAGTACTTC
TRBV7-9,many,-,TRBJ1-1,CASSLQTMNTEAFF,TGTGCCAGCAGCCTACAAACCATGAACACTGAAGCTTTCTTT